A single TCR beta chain is shown here with its context. The antigen is unknown. Researchers divided each subset's genomic DNA evenly across several immunoSEQ plates. Method: immunoSEQ multiplex PCR; TCRdb's copy keeps in-frame clones and lacks some. The table includes hundreds of thousands of clones, around 67% detected once. These data come from a study of shared clonotypes between healthy human individuals. Study observations and caveats: For naive CD4 cells, roughly 5% of clonotypes were shared across a handful of donors.

This clonotype was sampled from a woman in her 30s in good health. Sequencing input: memory CD4+ T cells sorted from blood. Described subset: CD45RA-negative fraction.

The CDR3 DNA reads TGCAGTGCTAGAATAAGGGAAAAACTGTTTTTT. Amino acids: CSARIREKLFF. V gene TRBV20-1 combines with J gene TRBJ1-4; D unresolved. V gave up 2 bases and J gave up 8 bases, with 6 bases separating them. The germline V gene has CDR1 DFQATT and CDR2 SNEGSKA (reference sequence). The length of the CDR3 is 11 residues.